This TCR beta chain was observed in a study of blood T cell repertoires in COVID-19. Study context: PBMCs, B-cell-depleted T cells, or T cells provided the cDNA or gDNA that made up the material.

The junction had 5 bases not matched to a gene; V was cut back by 3 bases and J by 2 bases. The germline gives CDR1 KGHSH, CDR2 LQKENI. The CDR3 totals 15 residues. Clones were sequenced by immunoSEQ multiplex PCR, and TCRdb holds only the in-frame ones, with some missing. Of 150,000 or so clones in the sample, about 90% were seen once. The sequenced material came from PBMCs or T cells enriched from blood (not recorded which). The chain couples TRBV18 to TRBJ2-7; 9 bases fit TRBD1. This clonotype was sampled from a woman aged 45-65 years who had recovered from COVID-19. The CDR3 DNA is TGTGCCAGCTCACCGGTTGGACAGGGGACCTACGAGCAGTACTTC. Translation: CASSPVGQGTYEQYF.